This T cell receptor beta chain was recorded in a study of CD8+ T cells in alopecia areata. RNA was extracted and reverse transcribed into cDNA as the sequencing template. Repertoires were generated with immunoSEQ multiplex PCR, while TCRdb's copy carries only in-frame clones and drops some. The sample has about 180,000 clones; around 58% are singletons. Note on this clone: No DNA is shown, since the ends of the CDR3 on it are uncertain; the CDR3 is the one TCRdb lists.

In germline, CDR1 is MNHEY, CDR2 SMNVEV (reference sequence). The CDR3 contains 12 residues when both ends are counted. Treatment specified: oral pan-JAK inhibitor, 5-10 mg twice daily. The sample was CD4+ T cells sorted from blood, taken at approximately week 61, from a patient treated with tofacitinib. The TCR sequence derives from a human donor with alopecia areata. The chain combines TRBV27 with TRBJ2-2; the table's TRBD1 call for D was not verified on the DNA. CDR3 loop: CEGQKTPGSCFF.